This T cell receptor beta chain derives from a study of blood T cells in healthy people across ages. Using a J-beta primer mix together with a sample-barcoded 5' primer, a second PCR was run for about 6 to 12 cycles. TCRdb re-derived calls from the 5' RACE reads in MiXCR, one entry per CDR3 protein. This table holds 800,000 to 1,000,000 distinct CDR3 sequences, 48% found once. Study-level points and caveats: TCR beta diversity per million T cells fell roughly linearly with age.

This clonotype appeared many times. Its antigen is unknown. The sample consisted of blood. The origin of this receptor is a man under 40 in good health.

CDR3 coding DNA: TGTGCCAGCAGTCGACTAGGTGGCAATCAGCCCCAGCATTTT. It translates to CASSRLGGNQPQHF. This chain uses TRBV12-3 or TRBV12-4 with TRBJ1-5; D gene unclear. This CDR3 contains 14 residues. Trimming took off 5 bases at V and 2 bases at J, with 10 bases between the two ends.